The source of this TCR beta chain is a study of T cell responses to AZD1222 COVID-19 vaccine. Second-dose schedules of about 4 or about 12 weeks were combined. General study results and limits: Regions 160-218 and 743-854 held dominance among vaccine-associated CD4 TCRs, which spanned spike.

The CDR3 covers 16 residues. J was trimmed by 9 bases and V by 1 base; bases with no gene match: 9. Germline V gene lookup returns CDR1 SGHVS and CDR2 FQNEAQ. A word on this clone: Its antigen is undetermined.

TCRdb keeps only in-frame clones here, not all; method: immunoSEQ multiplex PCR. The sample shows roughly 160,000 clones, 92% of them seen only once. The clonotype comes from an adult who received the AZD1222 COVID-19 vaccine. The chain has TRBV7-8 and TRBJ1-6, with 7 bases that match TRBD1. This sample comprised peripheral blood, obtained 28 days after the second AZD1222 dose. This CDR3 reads CASSLVGGRRSSPLHF. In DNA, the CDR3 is TGTGCCAGCAGCTTAGTAGGGGGCCGGAGGAGTTCACCCCTCCACTTT.